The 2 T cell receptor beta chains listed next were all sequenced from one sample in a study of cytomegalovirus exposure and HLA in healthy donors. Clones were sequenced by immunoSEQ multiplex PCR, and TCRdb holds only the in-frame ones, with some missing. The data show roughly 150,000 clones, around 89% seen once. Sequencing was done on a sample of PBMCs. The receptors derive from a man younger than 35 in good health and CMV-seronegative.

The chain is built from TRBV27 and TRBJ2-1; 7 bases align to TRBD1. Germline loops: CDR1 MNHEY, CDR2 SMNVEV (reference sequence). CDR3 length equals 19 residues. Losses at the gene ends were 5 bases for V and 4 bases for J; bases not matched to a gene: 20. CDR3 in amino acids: CASSPTWDSPIGRYNEQFF. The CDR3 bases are TGTGCCAGCAGTCCAACATGGGACAGCCCCATTGGCCGTTACAATGAGCAGTTCTTC.

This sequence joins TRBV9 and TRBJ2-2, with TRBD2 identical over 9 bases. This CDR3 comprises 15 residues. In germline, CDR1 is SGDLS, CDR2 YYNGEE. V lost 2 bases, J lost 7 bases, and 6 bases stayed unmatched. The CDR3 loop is CASSVLAGDNGELFF. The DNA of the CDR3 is TGTGCCAGCAGCGTTTTAGCGGGAGATAACGGGGAGCTGTTTTTT.